Listed here are 26 T cell receptor beta chains from one sample, sequenced in a study of control samples from healthy donors and cancer patients. Profiling relied on immunoSEQ multiplex PCR, and the TCRdb table lists in-frame clones only, not all of them. This table holds around 120,000 clones, roughly 88% found once. Sample: blood. Every receptor here comes from a man aged 35 to 55 in good health.

The table lists this clone with a few counts. The genes are TRBV6-6 and TRBJ1-3; D gene ambiguous. CDR1 and CDR2 from the germline V gene are MNHNY and SVGAGI (reference sequence). V lost 5 bases to trimming and J lost 0 bases, with 8 bases between them. CDR3 length equals 14 residues. The DNA of the CDR3 is TGTGCCAGCAGTCCGAGGGTCTCTGGAAACACCATATATTTT. It yields the protein CASSPRVSGNTIYF.

The chain recombines TRBV10-1 with TRBJ2-3; 7 nucleotides line up with TRBD2. This CDR3 contains 13 residues. The V segment lost 10 bases and the J segment 4 bases; nucleotides outside the gene matches: 8. The germline CDR1 and CDR2 sequences are WNHNN and SYGVQD (reference sequence). The CDR3 DNA reads as TGCGCCACCAAATCGGGGGGTGCAGATACGCAGTATTTT. Translating gives CATKSGGADTQYF.

Only a few counts were recorded for this clone. CDR3 region: CASSLVRTFTGELFF. The CDR3 coding sequence is TGTGCCAGCAGCTTAGTCAGGACTTTCACCGGGGAGCTGTTTTTT. The chain has TRBV7-9 and TRBJ2-2, with D perhaps matching TRBD2 (5 bases). Germline V gene lookup returns CDR1 SEHNR and CDR2 FQNEAQ (reference sequence). V dropped 1 base and J dropped 4 bases, with 10 bases sitting between them. This CDR3 has 15 residues.

With regard to this clone: Other DNA sequences in the same sample also yield this CDR3. The J gene is TRBJ2-1, the V gene TRBV7-9; D ambiguous. Germline CDR1 reads SEHNR; CDR2 reads FQNEAQ (reference sequence). The CDR3 has 13 amino acids. V was shortened by 2 bases and J by 6 bases, with 8 bases between the two germline ends. The DNA for the CDR3 is TGTGCCAGCAGCTTAACGGCCGGCAATGAGCAGTTCTTC. Translating gives CASSLTAGNEQFF.

The chain carries TRBV18 and TRBJ1-2, with D uncertain. Deletions cut 4 bases from V and 6 bases from J, with 15 bases between. There are 14 residues in the CDR3. CDR1 and CDR2 from the germline V gene are KGHSH and LQKENI. The CDR3 here is CASSLDKVKDGYTF. The CDR3 coding sequence is TGTGCCAGCTCACTCGACAAAGTAAAGGATGGCTACACCTTC.

In nucleotides, the CDR3 is TGTGCCAGCAGCCCGGGACTAGCGGGGGGGCCCGGGGAGCTGTTTTTT. Translating it yields CASSPGLAGGPGELFF. V and J are TRBV5-4 and TRBJ2-2; 16 nucleotides match TRBD2. The germline V gene encodes CDR1 SGHNT and CDR2 YYREEE (reference sequence). The J segment lost 6 bases and the V segment lost 4 bases, leaving 3 bases of the junction unmatched. CDR3 size: 16 residues.

The V gene is TRBV7-3, the J gene TRBJ2-3; D is unresolved. Germline V gene data show CDR1 as SGHTA and CDR2 as FQGTGA. The V end was cut by 3 bases, the J end by 4 bases, with 11 bases between. This CDR3 is built from 14 residues. Written as DNA, the CDR3 is TGTGCCAGCAGCTTCGACTCGCCCCCAGATACGCAGTATTTT. Residues: CASSFDSPPDTQYF. Based on the CDR3 plus reference TRBV7-3 and TRBJ2-3, the full variable domain is GAGVSQTPSNKVTEKGKYVELRCDPISGHTALYWYRQSLGQGPEFLIYFQGTGAADDSGLPNDRFFAVRPEGSVSTLKIQRTERGDSAVYLCASSFDSPPDTQYFGPGTRLTVL.

The chain uses TRBV5-8 and TRBJ1-1; 7 bases are a match to TRBD1. V shed 5 bases and J 5 bases; nucleotides not matched to a gene: 9. This CDR3 has 14 residues. The germline gives CDR1 SGHTS, CDR2 YDEGEE. CDR3 DNA: TGTGCCAGCAGTTTCGACAGGGTTGGGACTGAAGCTTTCTTT. This sequence encodes CASSFDRVGTEAFF.

This chain connects TRBV12-3 or TRBV12-4 to TRBJ1-6; unclear D gene. CDR3 length: 13 amino acids. Trimming took off 3 bases at V and 7 bases at J, with 7 bases between the two ends. CDR3 region: CASSFSNNSPLHF. CDR3 DNA sequence: TGTGCCAGCAGTTTTTCAAACAATTCACCCCTCCACTTT.

The table lists this clone with a count of one. Germline is not matched at one junction end, which may reflect a read error. The rearrangement uses TRBV7-9 and TRBJ1-1, with no clear D. There are 11 residues in the CDR3. Per germline, CDR1 SEHNR and CDR2 FQNEAQ (reference sequence). The CDR3 sequence: CASSLIDEALF. DNA for the CDR3: TGTGCCAGCAGCTTAATTGATGAAGCTCTCTTT.

V is TRBV18 and J is TRBJ1-2; D unresolved. The germline V gene encodes CDR1 KGHSH and CDR2 LQKENI. CDR3 length equals 12 residues. V was cut by 0 bases and J by 7 bases, with 6 bases left in between. This chain's CDR3 is CASSPPEGGYTF. CDR3 DNA sequence: TGTGCCAGCTCACCACCAGAAGGTGGCTACACCTTC.

The chain couples TRBV14 to TRBJ2-7; D remains ambiguous. The germline gives CDR1 SGHDN, CDR2 FVKESK. V was shortened by 3 bases and J by 3 bases, with 9 bases between the two germline ends. CDR3 size: 13 residues. The CDR3 DNA reads as TGTGCCAGCAGCCAGTGGTTTTACTACGAGCAGTACTTC. Its protein product is CASSQWFYYEQYF.

The chain combines TRBV29-1 with TRBJ1-1, with 7 bases lining up with TRBD1. The germline gives CDR1 SQVTM, CDR2 ANQGSEA. After removal of 6 bases from V and 5 bases from J, the junction contained 6 bases not matched to a gene. The CDR3 covers 12 residues. For the CDR3, the DNA is TGCAGCGTCGCCCAGGGGGAGACTGAAGCTTTCTTT. As protein: CSVAQGETEAFF. The variable domain in full, with the rest retrieved from reference TRBV29-1 and TRBJ1-1, is SAVISQKPSRDICQRGTSLTIQCQVDSQVTMMFWYRQQPGQSLTLIATANQGSEATYESGFVIDKFPISRPNLTFSTLTVSNMSPEDSSIYLCSVAQGETEAFFGQGTRLTVV.

The chain couples TRBV19 to TRBJ2-7; no firm D call. Germline V gives CDR1 LNHDA, CDR2 SQIVND (reference sequence). The CDR3 sequence is 15 residues long. The V end was cut by 0 bases, the J end by 2 bases, with 11 bases between. CDR3 sequence reads: CASSIDQRGTYEQYF. DNA for the CDR3: TGTGCCAGTAGTATAGATCAGAGAGGAACCTACGAGCAGTACTTC.

This clone was observed a few times. The CDR3 coding sequence is TGTGCCAGCAGCTTTGATTGGACAGGGGGCCTAGAAGCTTTCTTT. Protein product: CASSFDWTGGLEAFF. The chain joins TRBV7-9 to TRBJ1-1; 11 bases agree with TRBD1. Germline V CDR1 and CDR2: SEHNR, FQNEAQ (reference sequence). The CDR3 is 15 residues long. V shed 3 bases and J 8 bases; nucleotides not matched to a gene: 8.

This clone is a singleton in its sample. The chain has TRBV5-1 and TRBJ1-2; 7 nucleotides line up with TRBD1. The CDR3 runs 16 residues. V trimming: 0 bases; J trimming: 4 bases; junction bases outside the gene matches: 9. Germline assignment: CDR1 SGHRS and CDR2 YFSETQ. CDR3 amino acids: CASSLGRGNLFYGYTF. Here the CDR3 DNA reads TGCGCCAGCAGCTTGGGCAGGGGGAACCTCTTCTATGGCTACACCTTC. Full variable domain (remainder filled in from reference TRBV5-1 and TRBJ1-2): KAGVTQTPRYLIKTRGQQVTLSCSPISGHRSVSWYQQTPGQGLQFLFEYFSETQRNKGNFPGRFSGRQFSNSRSEMNVSTLELGDSALYLCASSLGRGNLFYGYTFGSGTRLTVV.

The genes are TRBV5-1 and TRBJ2-7; 8 bases line up with TRBD1. This CDR3 spans 14 amino acids. The junction had 9 bases not matched to a gene; V was cut back by 4 bases and J by 6 bases. The germline V gene has CDR1 SGHRS and CDR2 YFSETQ. The CDR3 DNA is TGCGCCAGCAGCCGTCAGACAGGGGAAGGCGAGCAGTACTTC. Residues: CASSRQTGEGEQYF.

This clone appeared a few times. The chain joins TRBV5-1 to TRBJ1-3; D is perhaps TRBD1 (5 bases). CDR1 is SGHRS, CDR2 YFSETQ, per germline. The V end was cut by 3 bases, the J end by 0 bases, with 13 bases between. This CDR3 has 16 residues. The CDR3 protein is CASSWDFGASGNTIYF. The CDR3 bases are TGCGCCAGCAGCTGGGACTTCGGAGCCTCTGGAAACACCATATATTTT.

In this sample, this clone turned up once. The chain has TRBV2 and TRBJ2-3; perhaps TRBD1 as D (5 bases). Germline V gives CDR1 SNHLY, CDR2 FYNNEI. The V and J ends lost 4 bases and 3 bases respectively, with 8 bases between them. The CDR3 totals 13 residues. CDR3 residues: CASSVGLTDTQYF. As DNA, the CDR3 is TGTGCCAGCAGTGTGGGGCTGACAGATACGCAGTATTTT.

The chain carries TRBV7-3 and TRBJ2-7; D is possibly TRBD2 (6 bases). Germline CDR1 SGHTA, CDR2 FQGTGA. V was cut by 1 base and J by 2 bases, with 12 bases left in between. The CDR3 sequence is 15 residues long. The CDR3 DNA is TGTGCCAGCAGCTTAATCCCCGGGAGTCCCTACGAGCAGTACTTC. This encodes CASSLIPGSPYEQYF.

The rearrangement uses TRBV6-1 and TRBJ1-2; D unresolved. In germline, CDR1 is MNHNS, CDR2 SASEGT. Trimming left V 0 bases short and J 4 bases short, with 12 bases between. This CDR3 comprises 15 residues. The CDR3 nucleotides are TGTGCCAGCAGTGAAGCAGGCAGGCGCACCTATGGCTACACCTTC. Residues: CASSEAGRRTYGYTF.

The genes are TRBV30 and TRBJ1-5, with D maybe TRBD1 (6 bases). V lost 4 bases to trimming and J lost 4 bases, with 17 bases between them. CDR1 is GTSNPN, CDR2 SVGIG, per germline (reference sequence). The CDR3 runs 15 residues. The CDR3 loop is CAWKGGRGKNQPQHF. The CDR3 bases are TGTGCCTGGAAAGGAGGGAGGGGGAAAAATCAGCCCCAGCATTTT.

The chain uses TRBV30 and TRBJ1-1; a possible D gene is TRBD1 (5 bases). From germline, CDR1 is GTSNPN and CDR2 SVGIG (reference sequence). This CDR3 is 13 amino acids long. Trimming took off 4 bases at V and 6 bases at J, with 15 bases between the two ends. The CDR3 loop reads CAWNGGVVAEAFF. The CDR3 DNA follows: TGTGCCTGGAATGGGGGTGTCGTAGCTGAAGCTTTCTTT.

This clone was picked up one time. This chain joins TRBV25-1 and TRBJ1-2, with unresolved D. The CDR3 sequence is 14 residues long. Between the trimmed V and J ends, which lost 6 bases and 3 bases, there was a span of 14 bases. CDR1 and CDR2 (germline): MGHDK, SYGVNS. CDR3 protein: CASRGHWLDYGYTF. The CDR3 nucleotides read TGTGCCAGCAGGGGCCATTGGCTGGACTATGGCTACACCTTC.

The chain carries TRBV7-2 and TRBJ1-2; weak D call: TRBD1 (5 bases). The V gene lost 3 bases and the J gene lost 8 bases, with 19 bases spanning the gap. The CDR3 is 15 amino acids. CDR1 and CDR2 from the germline V gene are SGHTA and FQGNSA. CDR3 region: CASSLYGADPVGYTF. DNA for the CDR3: TGTGCCAGCAGCTTGTACGGGGCCGATCCGGTCGGCTACACCTTC.

The V gene is TRBV24-1, the J gene TRBJ2-2, with 7 bases aligning to TRBD2. The V gene's germline CDR1 is KGHDR and CDR2 SFDVKD. V lost 1 base to trimming and J lost 6 bases; unmatched junction nucleotides: 10. This CDR3 is built from 17 residues. CDR3 residues: CATSDFLVAGRAGELFF. The CDR3 region has the DNA TGTGCCACCAGTGATTTTCTAGTGGCAGGGAGGGCCGGGGAGCTGTTTTTT.